The clone carrying this T cell receptor beta chain was found a few times. The sample originates from a study of blood T cell repertoires in COVID-19. Germline trimming cut 3 bases from V and 4 bases from J; bases unmatched to any gene: 2. CDR3 length: 13 residues. Germline V gene data show CDR1 as LNHDA and CDR2 as SQIVND (reference sequence). Libraries were prepared by immunoSEQ multiplex PCR; TCRdb keeps only in-frame clonotypes and omits some of them. The data hold approximately 180,000 clones, with around 82% observed a single time. The sequence derives from a woman aged 55-70 years with acute COVID-19. The chain uses TRBV19 and TRBJ1-2; 7 bases line up with TRBD1. Input material: PBMCs or T cells enriched from blood (not recorded which). CDR3 loop: CASSMRTGYGYTF. DNA of the CDR3: TGTGCCAGTAGTATGAGGACAGGCTATGGCTACACCTTC.